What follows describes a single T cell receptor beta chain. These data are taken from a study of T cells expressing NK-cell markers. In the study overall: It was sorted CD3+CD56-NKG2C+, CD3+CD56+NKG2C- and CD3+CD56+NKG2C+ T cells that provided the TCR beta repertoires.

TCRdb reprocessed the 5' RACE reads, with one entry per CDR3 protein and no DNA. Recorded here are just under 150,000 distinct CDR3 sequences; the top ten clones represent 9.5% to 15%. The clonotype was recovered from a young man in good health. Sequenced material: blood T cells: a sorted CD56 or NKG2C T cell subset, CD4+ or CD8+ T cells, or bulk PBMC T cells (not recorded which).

The CDR3 protein is CASSYRDFYNEQFF. This chain links TRBV5-5 with TRBJ2-1. The CDR3 sequence is 14 residues long. Germline V lookup: CDR1 SGHKS, CDR2 YYEKEE (reference sequence).